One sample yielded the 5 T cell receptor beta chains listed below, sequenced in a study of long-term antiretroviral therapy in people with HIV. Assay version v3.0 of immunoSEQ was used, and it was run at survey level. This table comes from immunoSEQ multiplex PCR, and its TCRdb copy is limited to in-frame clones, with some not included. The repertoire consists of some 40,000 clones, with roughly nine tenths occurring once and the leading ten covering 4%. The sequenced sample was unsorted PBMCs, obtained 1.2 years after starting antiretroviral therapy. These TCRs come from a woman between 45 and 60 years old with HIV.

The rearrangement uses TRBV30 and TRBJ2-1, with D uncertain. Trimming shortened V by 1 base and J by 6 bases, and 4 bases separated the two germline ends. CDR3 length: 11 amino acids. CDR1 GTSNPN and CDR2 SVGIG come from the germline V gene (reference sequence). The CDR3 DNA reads TGTGCCTGGAGTGGTGTCAATGAGCAGTTCTTC. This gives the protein CAWSGVNEQFF.

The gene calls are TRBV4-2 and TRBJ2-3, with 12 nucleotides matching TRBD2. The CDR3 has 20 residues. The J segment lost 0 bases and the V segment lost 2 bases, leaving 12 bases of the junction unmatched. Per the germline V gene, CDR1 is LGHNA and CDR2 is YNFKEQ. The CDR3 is CASSQPSQTSGGLSTDTQYF. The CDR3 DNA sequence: TGTGCCAGCAGCCAACCTTCTCAGACTAGCGGGGGCCTTAGCACAGATACGCAGTATTTT.

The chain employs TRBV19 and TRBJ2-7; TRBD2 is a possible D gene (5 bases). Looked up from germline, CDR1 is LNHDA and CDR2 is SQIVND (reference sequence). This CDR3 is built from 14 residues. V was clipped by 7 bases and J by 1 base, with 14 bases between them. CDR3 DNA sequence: TGTGCCAGTACCCCCACGGGGAGTTCCTACGAGCAGTACTTC. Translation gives CASTPTGSSYEQYF.

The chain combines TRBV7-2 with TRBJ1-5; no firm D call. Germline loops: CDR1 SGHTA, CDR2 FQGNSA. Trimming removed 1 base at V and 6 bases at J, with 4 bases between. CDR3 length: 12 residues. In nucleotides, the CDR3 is TGTGCCAGCAGCTTAGTGGGTCAGCCCCAGCATTTT. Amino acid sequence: CASSLVGQPQHF.

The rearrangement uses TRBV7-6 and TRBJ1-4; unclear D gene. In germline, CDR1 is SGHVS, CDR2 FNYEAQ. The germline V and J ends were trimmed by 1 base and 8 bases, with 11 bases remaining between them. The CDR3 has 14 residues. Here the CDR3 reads CASSLGPGEEKLFF. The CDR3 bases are TGTGCCAGCAGCTTAGGGCCAGGAGAGGAAAAACTGTTTTTT.